This T cell receptor (beta chain) was observed in a study of blood T cell repertoires in COVID-19. At the level of the study: Samples came from the United States, Italy and Spain, spanning acute and convalescent COVID-19. PBMCs, B-cell-depleted T cells, or T cells provided the cDNA or gDNA that made up the material.

Germline V gene data show CDR1 as GTSNPN and CDR2 as SVGIG (reference sequence). Trimming removed 1 base from V and 5 bases from J, with 20 bases in between. This CDR3 comprises 16 residues. Per the study methods: Counts of nucleated cells, estimated from reference gene primer amplification, were obtained. The table came from immunoSEQ multiplex PCR; TCRdb's copy has only in-frame clones and leaves some out. V and J calls and clone size are as listed in that table; D and trimming were resolved from the DNA. The sample shows approximately 81,000 clones, about 89% of them seen only once. This sequence was found in a man aged 65 to 85 with active or convalescent COVID-19. The chain links TRBV30 to TRBJ2-5; D gene unclear. Material for sequencing was peripheral blood. CDR3 coding DNA: TGTGCCTGGAGTGAACAGACAAATCCCACAATGGAGACCCAGTACTTC. It specifies CAWSEQTNPTMETQYF. Complete variable domain (other parts from reference TRBV30 and TRBJ2-5): SQTIHQWPATLVQPVGSPLSLECTVEGTSNPNLYWYRQAAGRGLQLLFYSVGIGQISSEVPQNLSASRPQDRQFILSSKKLLLSDSGFYLCAWSEQTNPTMETQYFGPGTRLLVL.